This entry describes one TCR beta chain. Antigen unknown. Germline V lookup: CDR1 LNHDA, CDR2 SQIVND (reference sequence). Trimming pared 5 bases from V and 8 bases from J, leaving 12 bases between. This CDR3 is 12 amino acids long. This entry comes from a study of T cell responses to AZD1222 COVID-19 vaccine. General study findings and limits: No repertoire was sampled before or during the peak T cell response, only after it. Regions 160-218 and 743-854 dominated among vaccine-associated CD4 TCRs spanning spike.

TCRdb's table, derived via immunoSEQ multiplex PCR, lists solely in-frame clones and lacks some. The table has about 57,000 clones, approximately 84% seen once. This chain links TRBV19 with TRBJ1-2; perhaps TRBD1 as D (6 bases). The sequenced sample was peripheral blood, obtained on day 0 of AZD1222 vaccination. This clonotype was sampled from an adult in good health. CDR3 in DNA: TGTGCCAGTAGTCCCCGACAGGAGGGCTACACCTTC. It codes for CASSPRQEGYTF.